This record covers a single T cell receptor beta chain. Its recognized antigen is unknown. Per-base qualities were not stored, and no clone one base away is much larger. The data are from a study of T cell responses to AZD1222 COVID-19 vaccine (dated by TCRdb to the early 2020s). Regarding the complete study: TCR sequencing was performed for about 240 trial participants, of whom about 200 were given two doses of AZD1222 and 26 were given two doses of MenACWY control vaccine. Trial participants were enrolled by age into subgroups of 18-55, 56-69 and 70-plus years, and around 140, 26 and 57 TCR-sequenced participants, respectively, were included in these subgroups. Results and caveats for the whole study, not just this receptor: Reportedly, almost half of the unique spike-specific TCRs recognized epitopes lying outside the regions that are mutated in the B.1.351 and B.1.1.7 variants. Because no day 14 peak-response samples were available, repertoires were characterized only after the peak T cell response. Participants were mostly white British, with more females than males. The authors suggested clonal diversity may have been underestimated. Only 5 to 7 AZD1222 recipients were SARS-CoV-2 seropositive at baseline, limiting conclusions about previously exposed vaccinees. The vaccine-associated CD4 TCRs covered the entire spike protein, and the dominant responses fell in regions 160-218 and 743-854. After two AZD1222 doses, spike-specific TCR breadth and depth were significantly higher than at day 0 and than in MenACWY recipients. The 56-69-year group was small, and its depth increase did not reach significance, likely because of low power.

The CDR3 runs 17 residues from the cysteine to the phenylalanine. Only CDR3 DNA is held: 51 bases, read in frame from base 1. V is pruned by 3 bases and J by 7 bases, leaving 12 bases of the junction without a gene match. According to the germline V gene, CDR1 reads KGHSH and CDR2 reads LQKENI. The time point label corresponds to: baseline before first vaccination. The sample's treatment or condition label, in plain terms: meningococcal conjugate vaccine given as trial control. Samples from vaccinated people were obtained from the UK trials COV001 and COV002, which included a single-blind randomized controlled phase 2/3 trial of AZD1222 (ChAdOx1 nCoV-19) in healthy adults. For TCRbeta chain sequencing, PBMC samples were collected from trial participants at day 0 and at day 28 after the second dose. The CDR3 regions of human TCRbeta chains were analyzed by immunosequencing. The paper's data handling went like this. Repertoire TCRs were matched against a reference library of SARS-CoV-2-specific TCRs generated with the MIRA antigen-specificity platform. Breadth was defined as the fraction of unique TCRs that were SARS-CoV-2-associated. Depth was defined as the fraction of total T cells that were SARS-CoV-2-associated. Each spike-specific TCR was assigned to its reactive spike region and to a CD4 or CD8 class using the MIRA data. Log10-transformed breadth and depth values were compared by one-way ANOVA with Sidak's multiple comparisons tests. Sourced from immuneACCESS, this table was stored by TCRdb with only in-frame sequences that have V and J called. A share of the clones is absent; for the studies checked, an unresolved V gene accounts for under half, and the remainder has no known explanation. That table is the source of V, J and clone size, and D and trimming were worked out from the DNA. This sample holds around 74,000 clones; about 90% were observed only once. The ten largest clones represent about 7.1% of the sample.

This sequence originates from an adult in good health. The chain links TRBV18 with TRBJ2-1; TRBD2 aligns with 10 central bases. Here the sequenced sample was peripheral blood, taken on day 0 of MenACWY control vaccination. CDR3 region: CASSPRSASGSENEQFF. The bases read TGTGCCAGCTCACCTCGAAGTGCTAGCGGGAGTGAAAATGAGCAGTTCTTC. With the rest looked up from the reference TRBV18 and TRBJ2-1 genes rather than sequenced, the full variable domain is NAGVMQNPRHLVRRRGQEARLRCSPMKGHSHVYWYRQLPEEGLKFMVYLQKENIIDESGMPKERFSAEFPKEGPSILRIQQVVRGDSAAYFCASSPRSASGSENEQFFGPGTRLTVL.